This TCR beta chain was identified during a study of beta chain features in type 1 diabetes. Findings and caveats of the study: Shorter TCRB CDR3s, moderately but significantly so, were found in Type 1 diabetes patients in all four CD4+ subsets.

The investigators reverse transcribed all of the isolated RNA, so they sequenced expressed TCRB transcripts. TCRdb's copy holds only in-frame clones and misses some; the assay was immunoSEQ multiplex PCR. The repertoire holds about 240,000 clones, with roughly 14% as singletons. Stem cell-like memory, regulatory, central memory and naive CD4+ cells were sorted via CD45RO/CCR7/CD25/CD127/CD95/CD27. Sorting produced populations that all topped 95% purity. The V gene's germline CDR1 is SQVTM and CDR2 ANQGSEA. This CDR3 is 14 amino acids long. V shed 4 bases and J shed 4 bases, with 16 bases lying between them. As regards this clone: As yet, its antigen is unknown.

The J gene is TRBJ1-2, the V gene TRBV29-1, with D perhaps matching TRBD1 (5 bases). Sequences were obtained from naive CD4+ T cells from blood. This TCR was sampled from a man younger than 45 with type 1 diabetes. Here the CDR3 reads CSVGRQGDGYGYTF. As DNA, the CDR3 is TGCAGCGTTGGGCGACAAGGGGATGGCTATGGCTACACCTTC.